Each of the 17 T cell receptor beta chains below was sequenced from the same sample in a study of blood T cell repertoires in COVID-19. Generated by immunoSEQ multiplex PCR, the TCRdb table keeps only in-frame clones and is missing some. The table has around 380,000 clones, around 87% seen once. The sequencing sample was made of PBMCs or T cells enriched from blood (not recorded which). Source of these receptors: a young man who had recovered from COVID-19.

The rearrangement uses TRBV6-4 and TRBJ1-1; D is uncertain. CDR1 and CDR2 (germline): MRHNA, SNTAGT. Trimming removed 3 bases at V and 4 bases at J, with 9 bases between. This CDR3 comprises 13 residues. This CDR3 reads CASSENRRTEAFF. The DNA of the CDR3 is TGTGCCAGCAGTGAAAACAGACGCACTGAAGCTTTCTTT.

The chain has TRBV25-1 and TRBJ1-2, with TRBD1 identical over 7 bases. The CDR3 has 13 residues. The V and J ends lost 5 bases and 4 bases, in that order; junction bases with no gene match: 4. Germline V lookup: CDR1 MGHDK, CDR2 SYGVNS. The CDR3 DNA sequence: TGTGCCAGCAGTAACGACAGGGCCTATGGCTACACCTTC. It codes for CASSNDRAYGYTF.

The chain employs TRBV4-3 and TRBJ1-6; no clear D. The CDR3 runs to 15 residues. V was pared by 1 base and J by 9 bases, with 13 bases between. Germline values: CDR1 LGHNA, CDR2 YSLEER. The CDR3 DNA reads TGCGCCAGCAGCCAAGGTACGGGATCTTCTTCACCCCTCCACTTT. Residues: CASSQGTGSSSPLHF.

This chain uses TRBV19 with TRBJ1-1, with 9 bases that match TRBD1. V trimming: 5 bases; J trimming: 4 bases; junction bases outside the gene matches: 8. CDR1 and CDR2 (germline): LNHDA, SQIVND (reference sequence). The CDR3 runs to 15 residues. In DNA form, the CDR3 reads TGTGCCAGTAGTCCTGACAGGGGGGTTTCCACTGAAGCTTTCTTT. This translates into CASSPDRGVSTEAFF.

This chain connects TRBV6-5 to TRBJ1-1, with 7 nucleotides matching TRBD1. Per germline, CDR1 MNHEY and CDR2 SVGAGI. This CDR3 comprises 13 residues. Trimming cost V 2 bases and J 9 bases; bases outside gene matches: 6. Written as DNA, the CDR3 is TGTGCCAGCAGTTACGGGGACAGAATCAAAGCTTTCTTT. Protein product: CASSYGDRIKAFF.

The V gene is TRBV4-1, the J gene TRBJ1-5, with TRBD1 identical over 8 bases. V shed 5 bases, J shed 2 bases, and the junction held 2 bases outside the gene matches. The germline gives CDR1 MGHRA, CDR2 YSYEKL. The CDR3 is made up of 14 amino acids. CDR3 bases: TGCGCCAGCAGCAAGGGACAGGGCAATCAGCCCCAGCATTTT. Its translation is CASSKGQGNQPQHF.

In the case of this clone: One end of the junction does not line up with germline, which may come from a read error. The V gene is TRBV7-2, the J gene TRBJ2-7, with D possibly being TRBD1 (7 bases). CDR3 length equals 15 residues. Germline assignment: CDR1 SGHTA and CDR2 FQGNSA. CDR3 protein: CASTLGPGGKYEQYF. The DNA for the CDR3 is TGTGCCAGCACCTTAGGCCCAGGGGGGAAGTACGAGCAGTACTTC.

This sequence joins TRBV20-1 and TRBJ2-5; the match to TRBD2 covers 9 bases. The CDR3 has 15 amino acids. V lost 3 bases to trimming and J lost 5 bases; unmatched junction nucleotides: 10. Germline values: CDR1 DFQATT, CDR2 SNEGSKA (reference sequence). This CDR3 reads CSASSSGGRSETQYF. The CDR3 nucleotides read TGCAGTGCTAGTAGTAGCGGGGGACGGTCCGAGACCCAGTACTTC.

The rearrangement links TRBV7-2 to TRBJ2-5, with TRBD1 as a possible D gene (6 bases). The CDR3 sequence is 14 residues long. V lost 3 bases and J lost 0, with 8 bases in between. Germline V lookup: CDR1 SGHTA, CDR2 FQGNSA. The CDR3 loop reads CASSFDRYQETQYF. The CDR3 DNA reads TGTGCCAGCAGCTTCGACAGGTACCAAGAGACCCAGTACTTC.

This rearrangement joins TRBV18 to TRBJ1-3, with no clear D. This CDR3 comprises 15 residues. The germline V gene encodes CDR1 KGHSH and CDR2 LQKENI. The V gene lost 1 base and the J gene lost 2 bases, with 9 bases spanning the gap. CDR3 amino acids: CASSPQSGAGNTIYF. The CDR3 nucleotides read TGTGCCAGCTCACCACAATCCGGGGCTGGAAACACCATATATTTT.

The chain couples TRBV14 to TRBJ1-2; a weak D match, TRBD1 (5 bases). CDR3 length equals 14 residues. V shed 4 bases and J shed 7 bases, with 16 bases lying between them. The germline V gene encodes CDR1 SGHDN and CDR2 FVKESK. The CDR3 sequence: CASSPSRGPGGYTF. The CDR3 DNA reads TGTGCCAGCAGCCCCTCGCGGGGACCAGGTGGCTACACCTTC. Based on the CDR3 plus reference TRBV14 and TRBJ1-2, the full variable domain is EAGVTQFPSHSVIEKGQTVTLRCDPISGHDNLYWYRRVMGKEIKFLLHFVKESKQDESGMPNNRFLAERTGGTYSTLKVQPAELEDSGVYFCASSPSRGPGGYTFGSGTRLTVV.

The chain uses TRBV7-9 and TRBJ1-5, with TRBD1 matching over 9 bases. CDR1 is SEHNR, CDR2 FQNEAQ, per germline (reference sequence). CDR3 length: 15 residues. Losses at the gene ends were 6 bases for V and 7 bases for J; bases not matched to a gene: 10. The CDR3 sequence is CASRKGTGSGQPQHF. For the CDR3, the DNA is TGTGCCAGCAGGAAAGGGACAGGGAGCGGACAGCCCCAGCATTTT.

The chain is built from TRBV6-2 or TRBV6-3 and TRBJ1-5; 7 positions agree with TRBD1. The CDR3 runs 16 residues. CDR1 is MNHEY, CDR2 SVGEGT, per germline. The V segment lost 0 bases and the J segment 6 bases; nucleotides outside the gene matches: 8. CDR3 loop: CASSYSNRGVSQPQHF. The CDR3 coding sequence is TGTGCCAGCAGTTACTCGAACAGGGGCGTCAGTCAGCCCCAGCATTTT.

The rearrangement uses TRBV3-1 (or the pseudogene TRBV3-2) and TRBJ2-7; TRBD1 aligns across 8 bases. J was trimmed by 6 bases and V by 4 bases; bases with no gene match: 8. This CDR3 has 14 amino acids. The germline V gene encodes CDR1 LGHDT and CDR2 YNNKEL (reference sequence). The CDR3 DNA is TGTGCCAGCAGCCCCCGGGACAGGTCTGTCGAGCAGTACTTC. It yields the protein CASSPRDRSVEQYF.

The chain employs TRBV24-1 and TRBJ2-1, with 8 bases lining up with TRBD2. J gave up 13 bases and V 5 bases, and 6 bases lay outside the gene matches. Germline CDR1 is KGHDR and CDR2 is SFDVKD. This CDR3 is 12 amino acids long. The chain's CDR3 is CATSGRGGEQFF. CDR3 nucleotide sequence: TGTGCCACCAGTGGCCGGGGGGGCGAACAGTTCTTC.

The V and J genes are TRBV12-5 and TRBJ1-5; possibly TRBD1 for D (5 bases). The V gene's germline CDR1 is LGHNT and CDR2 FRNRAP. Trimming took 7 bases from V and 11 from J, leaving 24 bases between them. The CDR3 length is 15 residues. Here the CDR3 DNA reads TGTGCTAGTGATGGGGATTTGGACACCCATTTAGCCCAGCATTTT. Encoded protein: CASDGDLDTHLAQHF.

The rearrangement links TRBV27 to TRBJ2-7, with 11 bases aligning to TRBD1. V shed 5 bases, J shed 4 bases, and the junction held 7 bases outside the gene matches. From germline, CDR1 is MNHEY and CDR2 SMNVEV (reference sequence). This CDR3 region has 15 residues. This CDR3 reads CASSPRDRGTYEQYF. CDR3 DNA sequence: TGTGCCAGCAGTCCCCGGGACAGGGGGACATACGAGCAGTACTTC.